What follows are 10 T cell receptor beta chains derived from one specimen sequenced in a study of radiotherapy plus CTLA-4 blockade in lung cancer (dated by TCRdb to the late 2010s). Libraries were prepared through the immunoSEQ multiplex PCR assay. Held by TCRdb, this immuneACCESS table contains in-frame sequences only and omits some clones. Under half of the omission traces to an unresolved V gene where checked; the cause of the rest is unknown. Recorded for this sample are 70,000 to 95,000 clones; around four fifths of them occurred a single time. The ten largest clonotypes hold roughly 15% of the sample. Here the sequenced sample was peripheral blood, taken from a patient treated with radiotherapy plus ipilimumab. The receptors stem from a human donor with non-small cell lung cancer that progressed on radiotherapy plus ipilimumab.

The chain uses TRBV2 and TRBJ2-5; 7 bases are shared with TRBD2. The J call may be incorrect, as the DNA end agrees better with TRBJ2-7. Per germline, CDR1 SNHLY and CDR2 FYNNEI. The CDR3 totals 15 residues. This chain's CDR3 is CASSAVGGSSYEQYF. In DNA form, the CDR3 reads TGTGCCAGCAGTGCCGTGGGCGGGAGCTCCTACGAGCAGTACTTC.

This clone was observed a single time. J is TRBJ1-2 and V is TRBV28; D unresolved. Germline assignment: CDR1 MDHEN and CDR2 SYDVKM. The germline V and J ends were trimmed by 5 bases and 2 bases, with 12 bases remaining between them. The CDR3 runs 14 residues. As DNA, the CDR3 is TGTGCCAGCAGTCGAGGGCCAGCCAACTATGGCTACACCTTC. It yields the protein CASSRGPANYGYTF.

V gene TRBV6-5 combines with J gene TRBJ1-1, with 8 nucleotides matching TRBD1. After removal of 4 bases from V and 5 bases from J, the junction contained 12 bases not matched to a gene. Per germline, CDR1 MNHEY and CDR2 SVGAGI. CDR3 length: 16 amino acids. The chain's CDR3 is CASSLRRRQGLTEAFF. DNA for the CDR3: TGTGCCAGCAGTTTGCGTAGGAGACAGGGGCTTACTGAAGCTTTCTTT.

This clone was counted a single time. The sample has other DNA sequences that encode this CDR3 too. J is TRBJ1-1 and V is TRBV18; perhaps TRBD1 as D (5 bases). From germline, CDR1 is KGHSH and CDR2 LQKENI. V was pared by 3 bases and J by 1 base, with 6 bases between. The CDR3 loop spans 13 amino acids. CDR3 nucleotide sequence: TGTGCCAGCTCACCCGGACAGAACACTGAAGCTTTCTTT. Its protein product is CASSPGQNTEAFF. Using reference TRBV18 and TRBJ1-1 for the parts outside the CDR3, the full variable domain is NAGVMQNPRHLVRRRGQEARLRCSPMKGHSHVYWYRQLPEEGLKFMVYLQKENIIDESGMPKERFSAEFPKEGPSILRIQQVVRGDSAAYFCASSPGQNTEAFFGQGTRLTVV.

V and J are TRBV18 and TRBJ1-5; D perhaps matches TRBD1 (5 bases). From germline, CDR1 is KGHSH and CDR2 LQKENI. V dropped 1 base and J dropped 0 bases, with 10 bases sitting between them. This CDR3 is built from 16 residues. This CDR3 reads CASSPRGTDSNQPQHF. The DNA for the CDR3 is TGTGCCAGCTCACCACGAGGGACGGATAGCAATCAGCCCCAGCATTTT.

This clone was found once. The rearrangement uses TRBV28 and TRBJ2-7; D is undetermined. V was trimmed by 3 bases and J by 1 base, leaving 13 bases between them. Germline values: CDR1 MDHEN, CDR2 SYDVKM. The CDR3 runs to 15 residues. CDR3 amino acids: CASSLTGIRSYEQYF. The CDR3 nucleotides are TGTGCCAGCAGTTTGACGGGTATAAGGTCCTACGAGCAGTACTTC. The variable domain in full, completed from reference TRBV28 and TRBJ2-7, reads DVKVTQSSRYLVKRTGEKVFLECVQDMDHENMFWYRQDPGLGLRLIYFSYDVKMKEKGDIPEGYSVSREKKERFSLILESASTNQTSMYLCASSLTGIRSYEQYFGPGTRLTVT.

The V gene is TRBV7-2, the J gene TRBJ1-2; 7 nucleotides align to TRBD1. CDR1 and CDR2 (germline): SGHTA, FQGNSA. The CDR3 covers 14 residues. Losses at the gene ends were 5 bases for V and 3 bases for J; bases not matched to a gene: 6. The CDR3 is CASSPRDSYYGYTF. The CDR3, as DNA: TGTGCCAGCAGCCCCCGGGACAGCTACTATGGCTACACCTTC.

J is TRBJ2-5 and V is TRBV7-2; TRBD2 matches 10 bases. TRBJ2-7 explains the end of the DNA better; the J call may be wrong. Germline V CDR1 and CDR2: SGHTA, FQGNSA. CDR3 length: 15 residues. This CDR3 reads CASSLASGSIHEQYF. The CDR3 nucleotides read TGTGCCAGCAGCTTGGCTAGCGGGAGCATCCACGAGCAGTACTTC.

Worth noting for this clone: Germline is not matched at one junction end, which may reflect a read error. The chain has TRBV5-1 and TRBJ2-1, with D hard to call. This CDR3 contains 12 residues. Germline assignment: CDR1 SGHRS and CDR2 YFSETQ. Written as DNA, the CDR3 is TGCGCCAGCAGCTTCACCCCCAATGGGCAGTTCTTC. As protein: CASSFTPNGQFF.

This clone was seen a few times. V and J are TRBV11-2 and TRBJ1-2; D is ambiguous. This CDR3 contains 14 residues. Between the trimmed V and J ends, which lost 0 bases and 4 bases, there was a span of 9 bases. Looked up from germline, CDR1 is SGHAT and CDR2 is FQNNGV. The CDR3 protein is CASSLDGQLYGYTF. As DNA, the CDR3 is TGTGCCAGCAGCTTAGATGGGCAGCTCTATGGCTACACCTTC.